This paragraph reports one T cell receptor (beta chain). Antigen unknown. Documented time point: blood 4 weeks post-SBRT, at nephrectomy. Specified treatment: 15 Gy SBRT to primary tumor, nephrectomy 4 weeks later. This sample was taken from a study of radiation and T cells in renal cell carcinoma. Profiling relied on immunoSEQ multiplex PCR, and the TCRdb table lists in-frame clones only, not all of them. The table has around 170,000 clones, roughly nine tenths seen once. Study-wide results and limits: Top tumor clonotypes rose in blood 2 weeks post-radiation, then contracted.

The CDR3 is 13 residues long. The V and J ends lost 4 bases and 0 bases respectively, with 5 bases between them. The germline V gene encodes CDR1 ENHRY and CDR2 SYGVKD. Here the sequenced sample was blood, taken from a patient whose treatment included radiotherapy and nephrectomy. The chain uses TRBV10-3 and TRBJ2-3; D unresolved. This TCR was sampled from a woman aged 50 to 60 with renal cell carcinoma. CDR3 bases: TGTGCCATCAGTGTAGCTAGCACAGATACGCAGTATTTT. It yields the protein CAISVASTDTQYF.